This T cell receptor (beta chain) was observed in a study of control samples from healthy donors and cancer patients. CDR3 length: 15 amino acids. Germline CDR1 and CDR2: SNHLY and FYNNEI. Between the trimmed V and J ends, which lost 10 bases and 0 bases, there was a span of 19 bases. The assay was immunoSEQ multiplex PCR, and TCRdb's table has in-frame clones only and misses some. The sample lists over 100,000 clones, 88% seen once, with about 3.4% in the top ten. This chain uses TRBV2 with TRBJ2-7; D call uncertain. Sequenced material: blood. This receptor was obtained from a man aged 45-60 years in good health. The CDR3 nucleotides are TGTGCCACTCAACCCGACCAGTCTAACTCCTACGAGCAGTACTTC. Encoded protein: CATQPDQSNSYEQYF.